This record covers a single TCR beta chain. What it binds is not known. A much larger clonotype is one base distant, so this may be a read error. The time point was: newly diagnosed GD, antithyroid drugs for less than 3 months. Construction of the TCR library relied on RNA isolated from PBMCs. From germline, CDR1 is MDHEN and CDR2 SYDVKM. The CDR3 runs 13 residues. This sample is part of a study of regulatory T cells in long-lasting Graves disease. The study, taken as a whole, reports: Favored gene segments in persistent disease were TRBV28, TRBJ1-2 and TRBJ2-5. Those with persistent Graves' had less TCR diversity than newly diagnosed patients.

To make TCR beta libraries, researchers used iRepertoire HTBI primers and Arm-PCR of CDR3 regions. As handled by the study authors: Across all samples, roughly 62 TRBV segments and 11 to 15 TRBJ segments were identified. TCRdb used MiXCR to reprocess the multiplex PCR reads, holding one entry per CDR3 protein. The V and J calls were determined by TCRdb, not by the authors. The sample consists of 440,000 or so distinct CDR3 sequences, approximately 15% of them appearing once. These same records also appear under a second study, on T cells in Graves' hyperthyroidism and ophthalmopathy. From that study: Researchers defined stable Graves' hyperthyroidism as no ophthalmopathy progression within 18 months.

The sample here was peripheral blood mononuclear cells (PBMCs), taken at new diagnosis, from a patient treated with antithyroid drugs. The chain has TRBV28 and TRBJ1-5; D is ambiguous. The clonotype originates from a woman aged 30 to 39 with Graves disease. CDR3 coding DNA: TGTGTCAGCGCTGCGAGGGAGGATCAGCCCCAGCATTTT. Encoded protein: CVSAAREDQPQHF.